The sequence of this T cell receptor beta chain was determined in a study of blood T cell repertoires in COVID-19. Overall study context: The samples span acute and convalescent COVID-19 from the United States, Italy and Spain.

CDR1 and CDR2 (germline): SGDLS, YYNGEE. The V gene lost 4 bases and the J gene lost 0 bases, with 14 bases spanning the gap. This CDR3 spans 15 amino acids. Original data processing: Amplification with reference gene primers provided the estimates of nucleated cell counts. Assay used: immunoSEQ multiplex PCR; TCRdb lists only in-frame clones, some missing. V, J and clone size derive from that table, while D and trimming were established from the DNA sequence. The repertoire holds around 250,000 clones, with 85% as singletons. Ages ranged from roughly 18 to 100 years, with residence in 24 US areas. The clonotype originates from a woman between 45 and 65 years old with acute COVID-19. The rearrangement links TRBV9 to TRBJ2-7; TRBD2 might be the D (5 bases). Sequenced input: PBMCs or T cells enriched from blood (not recorded which). The chain's CDR3 is CASSPRGWVSYEQYF. CDR3 DNA sequence: TGTGCCAGCAGCCCACGAGGGTGGGTCTCCTACGAGCAGTACTTC.